This paragraph reports one TCR beta chain. Its antigen remains unknown. These data are taken from a study of OX40 agonist ivuxolimab in advanced cancers. Study in general: Previous treatment with anti-PD-1, anti-PD-L1 or anti-CTLA-4 therapy was allowed; 40% had received some. Study-wide points: The 0.1-3.0 mg/kg partial responders had among the lowest clonal expansion. Clones of CD4+ and CD8+ blood T cells grew by week 6 at doses of 0.1 to 3.0 mg/kg. Some nonresponders additionally presented with little normalized T-cell clonal expansion.

V shed 2 bases and J shed 5 bases, with 16 bases lying between them. CDR3 length equals 15 residues. Germline V gene sequence: CDR1 SGHNT, CDR2 YYREEE (reference sequence). Libraries were prepared by immunoSEQ multiplex PCR; TCRdb keeps only in-frame clonotypes and omits some of them. Among nearly 50,000 clones, 80% to 95% were seen once, and the ten largest hold 6% to 8%. The sample here was CD4+ or CD8+ T cells sorted from blood, taken in a trial of the OX40 agonist ivuxolimab. This receptor was identified in an adult with an advanced solid tumor such as melanoma, head and neck, liver or kidney cancer. The gene calls are TRBV5-4 and TRBJ1-1; the D gene is possibly TRBD1 (5 bases). CDR3 in amino acids: CASSFRDELRTEAFF. The CDR3 nucleotides are TGTGCCAGCAGCTTCAGGGACGAACTCAGGACTGAAGCTTTCTTT.